This TCR beta chain was identified in a study of CD8 T cells in Susac syndrome. In the study overall: Within the sequenced Susac syndrome patient group, five or six exhibited active disease and roughly 8 were in remission.

The ends lost 5 bases at V and 3 bases at J; junction bases unmatched: 4. The V gene's germline CDR1 is SEHNR and CDR2 FQNEAQ (reference sequence). This CDR3 spans 14 amino acids. CD8+ and CD4+ T cells from blood underwent TCR beta sequencing. TEMRA cells underwent FACS enrichment and CD8+ and CD4+ T cells underwent negative isolation. With random hexamers, 0.5 to 1 ug RNA was reverse transcribed. The CDR3 of TCR beta was amplified by immunoSEQ multiplex PCR across 54 Vbeta and 13 Jbeta. TCRdb called the immunoSEQ multiplex PCR reads again in MiXCR, with one record for every CDR3 protein. The sample contains some 97,000 distinct CDR3 sequences, around 96% of which appear only once.

The gene calls are TRBV7-9 and TRBJ2-7; 10 bases are a match to TRBD1. The sequence was collected from a human donor with Susac syndrome. Input material: CD8+ T cells from PBMCs. CDR3: CASSPRTGGYEQYF. As DNA, the CDR3 is TGTGCCAGCAGCCCCAGGACAGGGGGCTACGAGCAGTACTTC.